Listed below are T cell receptor beta chains from one sample, sequenced in a study of T-cell memory formation after mild COVID-19. TCRdb recomputed calls from the 5' RACE reads with MiXCR, one row per CDR3 protein. The data show about 340,000 distinct CDR3 sequences, 10% to 15% seen once. The source material was PBMCs or a T cell subset sorted from them (not recorded which). Receptors were obtained from a man aged 18 to 30 who had mild COVID-19 (a few samples of this study predate the infection). Cell type and time point are not known. Both conserved end residues are part of each CDR3. A D gene is named only where the DNA matches it firmly. Only part of the rows carry a size: once, few, many, or a class if the clone is expanded.

J	D	size	V	DNA	CDR3
TRBJ2-1	.	many	TRBV9	TGTGCCAGCAGCGTAGTTGTGGGGGAGGAGCAGTTCTTC	CASSVVVGEEQFF
TRBJ1-5	TRBD1	.	TRBV7-8	TGTGCCAGCAGCTTGCAGGGGGTTGATCAGCCCCAGCATTTT	CASSLQGVDQPQHF
TRBJ2-3	TRBD1	many	TRBV4-2	TGTGCCAGCAGCCAAGGGACAGGGGGCGCAGATACGCAGTATTTT	CASSQGTGGADTQYF
TRBJ2-1	.	.	TRBV7-2	TGTGCCAGCAGCTTGCATCCCTACAATGAGCAGTTCTTC	CASSLHPYNEQFF
TRBJ1-1	.	few	TRBV5-1	TGCGCCAGCAGATTGGACAGACATGAAGCTTTCTTT	CASRLDRHEAFF
TRBJ2-2	TRBD2	once	TRBV7-6	TGTGCCAGCAGCCCGGCCCTAGCGGGGGGCCTTTCAAGGGAGCTGTTTTTT	CASSPALAGGLSRELFF
TRBJ2-1	.	many	TRBV5-1	TGCGCCCAGCATCGTACGAGGCAGAGGCAGTTCTTC	CAQHRTRQRQFF
TRBJ1-1	.	.	TRBV5-1	TGCGCCAGCCGAGGCCAGGGAGCAACAAACACTGAAGCTTTCTTT	CASRGQGATNTEAFF
TRBJ2-2	.	few	TRBV6-5	TGTGCCAGCAGAGTCGGCGGGTCTGTGAACGGGGAGCTGTTTTTT	CASRVGGSVNGELFF
TRBJ2-2	.	.	TRBV7-9	TGTGCCAGCAGCATTCGCGGTCATAGCACCGGGGAGCTGTTTTTT	CASSIRGHSTGELFF
TRBJ1-2	.	few	TRBV29-1	TGCAGCGTGCGAGCAGGGGTCTATGGCTACACCTTC	CSVRAGVYGYTF
TRBJ1-4	.	few	TRBV29-1	TGCAGCGTACTAGGGGTCGCAACTAATGAAAAACTGTTTTTT	CSVLGVATNEKLFF
TRBJ2-3	TRBD2	few	TRBV7-2	TGTGCCAGCAGCCTGATAGCGGGGCCAGATACGCAGTATTTT	CASSLIAGPDTQYF
TRBJ2-1	.	.	TRBV4-3	TGCGCCAGCAGCCAGCTAGACTCAACAGGGCAGATTTACAATGAGCAGTTCTTC	CASSQLDSTGQIYNEQFF
TRBJ2-5	TRBD2	few	TRBV7-3	TGTGCCAGCAGCCAAGAGGGACTAGCCCTTCCTCAAGAGACCCAGTACTTC	CASSQEGLALPQETQYF
TRBJ2-6	.	.	TRBV5-1	TGCGCCAGCAGCGCAACAGCCTCTGGGGCCAACGTCCTGACTTTC	CASSATASGANVLTF
TRBJ2-1	TRBD2	few	TRBV11-2	TGTGCCAGCAGCTCTAGACAGCGGGGGAGGGACAATGAGCAGTTCTTC	CASSSRQRGRDNEQFF
TRBJ2-7	.	.	TRBV6-5	TGTGCCAGCAGTCCCTCCGGGCTGAGCTCCTACGAGCAGTACTTC	CASSPSGLSSYEQYF
TRBJ2-7	.	.	TRBV30	TGTGCCTGGAGTTGGACACAGCCGGGAGAGCAGTACTTC	CAWSWTQPGEQYF
TRBJ2-7	TRBD1	.	TRBV6-5	TGTGCCAGCAGTTACGGGACAGGCATCGCTAGAGAGCAGTACTTC	CASSYGTGIAREQYF
TRBJ2-1	TRBD2	few	TRBV7-3	TGTGCCAGCAGCTTCTCTAGCGGGGGGGCCCATGAGCAGTTCTTC	CASSFSSGGAHEQFF
TRBJ1-6	.	.	TRBV4-2	TGTGCCAGCAGCCAAGAAGGGGCAGACTCACCCCTCCACTTT	CASSQEGADSPLHF
TRBJ2-5	.	few	TRBV7-8	TGTGCCAGCAGCTTAACGACTAGTCAAGAGACCCAGTACTTC	CASSLTTSQETQYF
TRBJ2-1	.	few	TRBV7-2	TGTGCCAGCAGCTCAAGGACCGGGGGAGCCTACAATGAGCAGTTCTTC	CASSSRTGGAYNEQFF
TRBJ2-5	TRBD2	few	TRBV11-2	TGTGCCAGCAGCGCGACGCGGGGGGGCCGGAAAGAGACCCAGTACTTC	CASSATRGGRKETQYF
TRBJ1-2	.	.	TRBV7-3	TGTGCCAGCAGCTCGGGATATGGCTATGGCTACACCTTC	CASSSGYGYGYTF
TRBJ2-1	TRBD1	.	TRBV20-1	TGCAGTGCTAGCAGGGGGACGAGCTCCTACAATGAGCAGTTCTTC	CSASRGTSSYNEQFF
TRBJ1-2	.	.	TRBV7-9	TGTGCCACCAGGTCGACGATACTCTATGGCTACACCTTC	CATRSTILYGYTF
TRBJ1-2	.	few	TRBV27	TGTGCCAGCAGTAGGGGGATACCTGGCTACACCTTC	CASSRGIPGYTF
TRBJ2-1	TRBD2	few	TRBV7-2	TGTGCCAGCAGCTCCCAGGGACTAGCGGGGGGGCACAATGAGCAGTTCTTC	CASSSQGLAGGHNEQFF
TRBJ2-2	.	few	TRBV14	TGTGCCAGCAGCCGCCAGACAGCCCTAACTGCTCCCGGGGAGCTGTTTTTT	CASSRQTALTAPGELFF
TRBJ2-7	TRBD1	few	TRBV20-1	TGCAGTGCTGAGAAGGGACAGACATACGAGCAGTACTTC	CSAEKGQTYEQYF
TRBJ1-2	.	.	TRBV6-6	TGTGCCAGCAGTTACTCGGGGGGGCAGGGCTATGGCTACACCTTC	CASSYSGGQGYGYTF
TRBJ1-3	.	few	TRBV29-1	TGCAGCGTTGTTCAGGGTGACTCTGGAAACACCATATATTTT	CSVVQGDSGNTIYF
TRBJ2-1	TRBD2	few	TRBV5-1	TGCGCCAGCAGCCTGGGACTAGCGGGGGGCCTCCCCGCCAATGAGCAGTTCTTC	CASSLGLAGGLPANEQFF
TRBJ2-5	TRBD1	.	TRBV19	TGTGCCAGTAGTACGAGGGACAGGCGACTCTTAGAGACCCAGTACTTC	CASSTRDRRLLETQYF
TRBJ2-1	.	many	TRBV11-1	TGTGCCAGCAGCTTGGTGCCCGGGAATGAGCAGTTCTTC	CASSLVPGNEQFF
TRBJ2-1	TRBD1	few	TRBV29-1	TGCAGCGTCGCCGGGACAGGGTATTTCGATGAGCAGTTCTTC	CSVAGTGYFDEQFF
TRBJ1-6	.	.	TRBV5-1	TGCGCCAGCAGCTTGGAAGGGGACATTAATTCACCCCTCCACTTT	CASSLEGDINSPLHF
TRBJ1-5	.	few	TRBV4-2	TGTGCCAGCAGCTACAAGGTTCAGGTAAATCAGCCCCAGCATTTT	CASSYKVQVNQPQHF
TRBJ2-7	TRBD1	few	TRBV2	TGTGCCAGCACCACGACAGGGATAATCTACGAGCAGTACTTC	CASTTTGIIYEQYF
TRBJ2-2	.	.	TRBV6-2/TRBV6-3	TGTGCCAGCAGTTTGAGGACAACGAAGAAGGAGCTGTTTTTT	CASSLRTTKKELFF